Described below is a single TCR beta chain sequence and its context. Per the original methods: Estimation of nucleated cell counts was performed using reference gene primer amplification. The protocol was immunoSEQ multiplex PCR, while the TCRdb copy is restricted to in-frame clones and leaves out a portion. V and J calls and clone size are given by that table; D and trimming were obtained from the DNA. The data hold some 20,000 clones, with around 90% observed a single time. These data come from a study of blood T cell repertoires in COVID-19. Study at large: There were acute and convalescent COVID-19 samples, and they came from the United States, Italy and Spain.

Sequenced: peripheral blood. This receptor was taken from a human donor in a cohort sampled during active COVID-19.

The CDR3 sequence: CASGSGQVTMETQYF. As DNA, the CDR3 is TGTGCTAGTGGTTCGGGACAGGTGACAATGGAGACCCAGTACTTC. J is TRBJ2-5 and V is TRBV12-5; 8 bases line up with TRBD1. V lost 4 bases and J lost 5; bases outside the gene matches: 9. Germline values: CDR1 LGHNT, CDR2 FRNRAP. This CDR3 comprises 15 residues. The entire variable domain, with the rest obtained from reference TRBV12-5 and TRBJ2-5, is as follows: DARVTQTPRHKVTEMGQEVTMRCQPILGHNTVFWYRQTMMQGLELLAYFRNRAPLDDSGMPKDRFSAEMPDATLATLKIQPSEPRDSAVYFCASGSGQVTMETQYFGPGTRLLVL.